This T cell receptor (beta chain) emerged from a study of T cell clonality in common variable immunodeficiency. Broader study findings: Reportedly, TCR beta sequences from common variable immunodeficiency showed fewer deletions and N-nucleotide insertions. Shared TCRbeta clones were fewer between CVID subjects than controls.

Heparinized whole blood, about 4.5 to 9 ml, came from each donor. V was clipped by 3 bases and J by 1 base, with 10 bases between them. CDR1 and CDR2 from the germline V gene are LNHDA and SQIVND (reference sequence). The CDR3 has 15 amino acids. Equal genomic DNA amounts from CVID and control samples were sequenced. Repertoires were generated with immunoSEQ multiplex PCR, while TCRdb's copy carries only in-frame clones and drops some. This record lists around 52,000 clones, none seen once only, and the top ten clones contain 4.5% to 5.5%. This clone was detected many times. Its antigen is as yet unknown. The read terminates 3 residues before the CDR3 end, so the remaining end is supplied by the germline J gene.

Specimen: peripheral blood mononuclear cells. This TCR was recovered from a person between 18 and 69 years old in good health. The J gene is TRBJ2-4, the V gene TRBV19; possibly TRBD2 for D (6 bases). The CDR3 loop reads CASSMWGEAKNIQYF. Partial CDR3 DNA: TGTGCCAGTAGTATGTGGGGGGAGGCCAAAAACATT.